These T cell receptor beta chains were read from a single sample in a study of T-cell reconstitution after alpha-beta-depleted transplantation in children. Via MiXCR, TCRdb re-called the PCR reads, giving one row per CDR3 protein. The table records 250,000 to 300,000 distinct CDR3 sequences, around a tenth of them present only once. The material was peripheral blood, obtained 180 days after TCRalphabeta/CD19-depleted stem cell transplant. These TCRs come from a male patient aged 2-15 years who had a stem cell transplant for chronic granulomatous disease, so the T cells may come from the graft donor. Each CDR3 is given with its conserved first and last residue. The D gene is left open where the match is weak. Clone size is given for some rows only: seen once, a few or many times, or a class if the clone is expanded.

J,V,size,D,DNA,CDR3
TRBJ2-4,TRBV12-3/TRBV12-4,many,-,TGTGCCAGCAGTTGGGGGCTAAAAAACATTCAGTACTTC,CASSWGLKNIQYF
TRBJ2-7,TRBV19,-,-,TGTGCCAGTAAGTCGGAACTCTCCTACGAGCAGTACTTC,CASKSELSYEQYF
TRBJ2-2,TRBV5-1,many,-,TGCGCCAGCAGCTTGTCTACAGGAAGGAACACCGGGGAGCTGTTTTTT,CASSLSTGRNTGELFF
TRBJ1-1,TRBV19,few,-,TGTGCCAGTAGTATCCTCCCAGGGTTGGGTAAAACTGAAGCTTTCTTT,CASSILPGLGKTEAFF
TRBJ2-7,TRBV6-1,many,-,TGTGCCAGCAGTGAATCTTGGGGAGTTAAGGCCGTCTTC,CASSESWGVKAVF
TRBJ1-5,TRBV19,many,TRBD1,TGTGCCAGTAGTATCGGACAGGGTAGGGGTCAGCCCCAGCATTTT,CASSIGQGRGQPQHF
TRBJ2-1,TRBV20-1,many,TRBD2,TGCAGTGCTAGAGACTCTAGCGGGATCTACAATGAGCAGTTCTTC,CSARDSSGIYNEQFF
TRBJ1-1,TRBV5-1,many,-,TGCGCCAGCAGCCGGGGGGATAGGATGAACACTGAAGCTTTCTTT,CASSRGDRMNTEAFF
TRBJ2-7,TRBV5-4,few,TRBD1,TGTGCCAGCAGCCCACGACAGGGGGATTCCTACGAGCAGTACTTC,CASSPRQGDSYEQYF
TRBJ2-2,TRBV11-2,many,-,TGTGCCAGCAGCCATCTCCTATCTACGGAGCTGTTTTTT,CASSHLLSTELFF